The 26 T cell receptor beta chains in this list originate from one sample, sequenced in a study of T cell repertoires in cytomegalovirus infection. Their cognate antigens are unknown. In TCRdb, the reads were re-called with MiXCR into one record per CDR3 protein. The sample holds about 51,000 distinct CDR3 sequences; more than 15% are singletons and the top ten take around a quarter. The sample here was CD8+ T cells from cultured PBMCs, taken from culture after CMV antigen stimulation. Receptors originate from a human donor in good health (CMV status not recorded). Some clones in this sample may be carry-over from other donors' samples.

The sample holds a few counts of this clonotype. The chain is built from TRBV7-9 and TRBJ2-7; either TRBD1 or TRBD2 may fit D (5 bases each). The CDR3 has 15 residues. The V gene lost 5 bases and the J gene lost 2 bases, with 16 bases spanning the gap. Per the germline V gene, CDR1 is SEHNR and CDR2 is FQNEAQ (reference sequence). For the CDR3, the DNA is TGTGCCAGCAGCCAGCCGGGGACGGTAACCTACGAGCAGTACTTC. As protein: CASSQPGTVTYEQYF.

The chain carries TRBV10-2 and TRBJ2-5, with TRBD1 identical over 9 bases. Germline-derived CDR1 and CDR2 are WSHSY and SAAADI. The CDR3 has 14 amino acids. J was trimmed by 7 bases and V by 9 bases; bases with no gene match: 12. CDR3 loop: CASGEDRGLRTQYF. The DNA of the CDR3 is TGCGCCAGTGGAGAGGACAGGGGATTGAGGACCCAGTACTTC.

The chain is built from TRBV28 and TRBJ2-2; 8 bases align to TRBD2. V dropped 6 bases and J dropped 5; count of bases not matched to a gene: 11. This CDR3 region has 16 residues. Per germline, CDR1 MDHEN and CDR2 SYDVKM. The CDR3 DNA reads TGTGCCAGCAGCCCCAGGAGGAGCGGGAGAACCGGGGAGCTGTTTTTT. Protein: CASSPRRSGRTGELFF.

This clonotype turned up a few times. This chain links TRBV7-6 with TRBJ2-1; the match to TRBD1 covers 10 bases. The V and J ends lost 1 base and 8 bases, in that order; junction bases with no gene match: 5. In germline, CDR1 is SGHVS, CDR2 FNYEAQ. There are 15 residues in the CDR3. The CDR3 coding sequence is TGTGCCAGCAGCTTAGGGACAGGGGGTTTGGATGAGCAGTTCTTC. Amino acid sequence: CASSLGTGGLDEQFF. The variable domain in full, with the rest retrieved from reference TRBV7-6 and TRBJ2-1, is GAGVSQSPRYKVTKRGQDVALRCDPISGHVSLYWYRQALGQGPEFLTYFNYEAQQDKSGLPNDRFSAERPEGSISTLTIQRTEQRDSAMYRCASSLGTGGLDEQFFGPGTRLTVL.

The rearrangement links TRBV7-6 to TRBJ2-5; tentative D call: TRBD2 (5 bases). The CDR3 is made up of 13 amino acids. Germline CDR1 reads SGHVS; CDR2 reads FNYEAQ. Trimming took 2 bases from V and 5 from J, leaving 9 bases between them. For the CDR3, the DNA is TGTGCCAGCAGCTTACGACTAACGGAGACCCAGTACTTC. Translation gives CASSLRLTETQYF.

This clonotype was observed a few times. This chain joins TRBV12-5 and TRBJ2-1; D is perhaps TRBD2 (6 bases). V lost 1 base and J 6 bases, leaving 19 bases between the germline ends. Germline CDR1 is LGHNT and CDR2 is FRNRAP. The CDR3 has 17 amino acids. CDR3 sequence reads: CASGLGDLTRAGNEQFF. The CDR3 nucleotides are TGTGCTAGTGGTTTGGGGGACTTGACCAGAGCGGGCAATGAGCAGTTCTTC.

The chain joins TRBV7-9 to TRBJ2-1; tentative D call: TRBD1 (6 bases). V lost 4 bases and J 6 bases, leaving 10 bases between the germline ends. Germline CDR1 reads SEHNR; CDR2 reads FQNEAQ (reference sequence). The CDR3 loop spans 13 amino acids. In DNA form, the CDR3 reads TGTGCCAGCAGCTCAGGGGCGGTCAATGAGCAGTTCTTC. Translating gives CASSSGAVNEQFF.

This clonotype was seen only a few times. V and J are TRBV7-9 and TRBJ2-1; 10 positions match TRBD2. Losses at the gene ends were 5 bases for V and 4 bases for J; bases not matched to a gene: 8. The CDR3 runs to 16 residues. Germline V gives CDR1 SEHNR, CDR2 FQNEAQ (reference sequence). The chain's CDR3 is CASSLIGLAEYNEQFF. The DNA of the CDR3 is TGTGCCAGCAGCCTCATCGGACTAGCGGAATACAATGAGCAGTTCTTC.

Worth noting for this clonotype: One end of the junction varies from germline; a read error may be responsible. V usage is TRBV7-6 and J usage is TRBJ2-6; maybe TRBD2 (5 bases). The CDR3 is 14 residues long. CDR1 and CDR2 from the germline V gene are SGHVS and FNYEAQ. Here the CDR3 reads CASSLGTGDNVLTF. The CDR3 nucleotides read TGTGCCAGCAGCTTAGGGACTGGGGACAACGTCCTGACTTTC.

The V and J genes are TRBV7-9 and TRBJ2-7; no firm D call. Germline V CDR1 and CDR2: SEHNR, FQNEAQ (reference sequence). CDR3 length: 14 residues. With 5 bases removed from V and 1 base from J, the gap between germline ends came to 12 bases. CDR3 coding DNA: TGTGCCAGCAGCGCCCATCCAGGTTCCTACGAGCAGTACTTC. Amino acid sequence: CASSAHPGSYEQYF.

This clonotype showed up just a few times. V gene TRBV7-9 combines with J gene TRBJ1-5, with D uncertain. Trimming pared 4 bases from V and 6 bases from J, leaving 22 bases between. Germline values: CDR1 SEHNR, CDR2 FQNEAQ (reference sequence). CDR3 length: 17 amino acids. The CDR3 DNA sequence: TGTGCCAGCAGCTCCGGGGTGAGCGCGGCTAGAGGTCAGCCCCAGCATTTT. This sequence encodes CASSSGVSAARGQPQHF.

V usage is TRBV10-1 and J usage is TRBJ2-7; maybe TRBD1 (6 bases). From germline, CDR1 is WNHNN and CDR2 SYGVQD (reference sequence). V shed 3 bases and J shed 5 bases, with 14 bases lying between them. The CDR3 runs 14 residues. The DNA of the CDR3 is TGCGCCAGCAGTGACCCAGGGGCCGGCCACGAGCAGTACTTC. Translation: CASSDPGAGHEQYF.

V usage is TRBV27 and J usage is TRBJ2-7; D may be TRBD1 or TRBD2 (5 bases each). The CDR3 sequence is 15 residues long. Looked up from germline, CDR1 is MNHEY and CDR2 is SMNVEV (reference sequence). V lost 3 bases to trimming and J lost 2 bases, with 14 bases between them. The CDR3 protein is CASSFEPGRTYEQYF. In DNA, the CDR3 is TGTGCCAGCAGTTTCGAGCCGGGACGTACCTACGAGCAGTACTTC.

The chain recombines TRBV12-3 or TRBV12-4 with TRBJ2-7, with D perhaps TRBD2 (6 bases). The CDR3 totals 14 residues. Trimming left V 7 bases short and J 2 bases short, with 15 bases between. CDR3 loop: CASKPGGTAYEQYF. The CDR3 DNA follows: TGTGCCAGCAAACCTGGAGGGACCGCCTACGAGCAGTACTTC.

This clonotype was detected a few times. V usage is TRBV27 and J usage is TRBJ2-7; 9 positions agree with TRBD2. Germline CDR1 is MNHEY and CDR2 is SMNVEV (reference sequence). This CDR3 region has 14 residues. V trimming: 3 bases; J trimming: 3 bases; junction bases outside the gene matches: 3. CDR3 loop: CASSFGREGYEQYF. CDR3 nucleotide sequence: TGTGCCAGCAGTTTCGGGCGGGAGGGCTACGAGCAGTACTTC.

This sequence joins TRBV7-2 and TRBJ2-5; D is undetermined. Between the trimmed V and J ends, which lost 1 base and 1 base, there was a span of 10 bases. The CDR3 spans 15 residues. CDR1 SGHTA and CDR2 FQGNSA come from the germline V gene. The CDR3 reads CASSLGGGIQETQYF. DNA for the CDR3: TGTGCCAGCAGCTTAGGGGGTGGAATCCAAGAGACCCAGTACTTC. Looking up the rest from reference TRBV7-2 and TRBJ2-5 gives the full variable domain: GAGVSQSPSNKVTEKGKDVELRCDPISGHTALYWYRQSLGQGLEFLIYFQGNSAPDKSGLPSDRFSAERTGGSVSTLTIQRTQQEDSAVYLCASSLGGGIQETQYFGPGTRLLVL.

This clonotype appeared many times. V gene TRBV7-2 combines with J gene TRBJ2-5; no clear D. Per the germline V gene, CDR1 is SGHTA and CDR2 is FQGNSA. CDR3 length equals 12 residues. V was pared by 2 bases and J by 7 bases, with 8 bases between. In nucleotides, the CDR3 is TGTGCCAGCAGCTTAACCGATGGGACCCAGTACTTC. Its protein product is CASSLTDGTQYF. Complete variable domain (other parts from reference TRBV7-2 and TRBJ2-5): GAGVSQSPSNKVTEKGKDVELRCDPISGHTALYWYRQSLGQGLEFLIYFQGNSAPDKSGLPSDRFSAERTGGSVSTLTIQRTQQEDSAVYLCASSLTDGTQYFGPGTRLLVL.

A few counts support this clonotype. This chain connects TRBV7-9 to TRBJ2-7; 8 nucleotides align to TRBD2. The CDR3 is 12 residues long. Germline CDR1 is SEHNR and CDR2 is FQNEAQ (reference sequence). V was pared by 7 bases and J by 6 bases, with 5 bases of the junction left unmatched. Here the CDR3 reads CASTRGGGEQYF. CDR3 DNA: TGTGCCAGCACCCGGGGGGGGGGCGAGCAGTACTTC.

The chain recombines TRBV7-9 with TRBJ2-2, with D possibly being TRBD2 (5 bases). Trimming took off 5 bases at V and 0 bases at J, with 13 bases between the two ends. Germline V gives CDR1 SEHNR, CDR2 FQNEAQ (reference sequence). The CDR3 covers 16 residues. DNA for the CDR3: TGTGCCAGCAGCCCGGTGGAGGCGGCGAACACCGGGGAGCTGTTTTTT. It yields the protein CASSPVEAANTGELFF. Full variable domain (rest looked up from reference TRBV7-9 and TRBJ2-2): DTGVSQNPRHKITKRGQNVTFRCDPISEHNRLYWYRQTLGQGPEFLTYFQNEAQLEKSRLLSDRFSAERPKGSFSTLEIQRTEQGDSAMYLCASSPVEAANTGELFFGEGSRLTVL.

This clonotype has a handful of counts. The chain links TRBV7-9 to TRBJ2-3; TRBD1 aligns across 8 bases. CDR1 and CDR2 from the germline V gene are SEHNR and FQNEAQ (reference sequence). The CDR3 consists of 15 residues. The trim removed 4 bases at V and 0 bases at J, leaving 3 bases unmatched. CDR3 nucleotide sequence: TGTGCCAGCAGCTCCAGGACAGGGAGCACAGATACGCAGTATTTT. Encoded protein: CASSSRTGSTDTQYF.

This clonotype showed up just a few times. The chain couples TRBV14 to TRBJ1-1; a weak D match, TRBD1 (6 bases). The CDR3 loop spans 14 amino acids. V was cut by 4 bases and J by 1 base, with 10 bases left in between. CDR1 is SGHDN and CDR2 is FVKESK in the germline V gene. CDR3 nucleotide sequence: TGTGCCAGCAGCCCCGGGACAAAGAACACTGAAGCTTTCTTT. As protein: CASSPGTKNTEAFF.

A few counts support this clonotype. The chain carries TRBV7-9 and TRBJ1-1, with 7 bases lining up with TRBD1. The CDR3 runs 14 residues. Trimming cost V 5 bases and J 3 bases; bases outside gene matches: 6. The germline V gene has CDR1 SEHNR and CDR2 FQNEAQ (reference sequence). DNA for the CDR3: TGTGCCAGCAGCGCTGTACAGGGGTACACTGAAGCTTTCTTT. It translates to CASSAVQGYTEAFF. The variable domain in full, completed from reference TRBV7-9 and TRBJ1-1, reads DTGVSQNPRHKITKRGQNVTFRCDPISEHNRLYWYRQTLGQGPEFLTYFQNEAQLEKSRLLSDRFSAERPKGSFSTLEIQRTEQGDSAMYLCASSAVQGYTEAFFGQGTRLTVV.

The J gene is TRBJ2-5, the V gene TRBV7-9, with a tentative D call TRBD2 (7 bases). V was trimmed by 5 bases and J by 5 bases, leaving 15 bases between them. The CDR3 has 14 residues. CDR1 and CDR2 from the germline V gene are SEHNR and FQNEAQ (reference sequence). The CDR3 sequence is CASSPLGGRETQYF. In DNA form, the CDR3 reads TGTGCCAGCAGCCCCCTGGGGGGGCGGGAGACCCAGTACTTC.

This clonotype was picked up a small number of times. This chain connects TRBV9 to TRBJ2-3; 7 bases align to TRBD1. Germline CDR1 is SGDLS and CDR2 is YYNGEE. The CDR3 is 15 residues long. With V trimmed by 6 bases and J by 4 bases, 11 bases remained unmatched. The CDR3 DNA sequence: TGTGCCAGCACCCTGGGGGACAGCTACTCAGATACGCAGTATTTT. Translated, it gives CASTLGDSYSDTQYF.

V gene TRBV6-2 or TRBV6-3 combines with J gene TRBJ2-7, with 8 bases fitting TRBD1. The V gene's germline CDR1 is MNHEY and CDR2 SVGEGT. CDR3 length equals 14 residues. Germline trimming cut 2 bases from V and 2 bases from J; bases unmatched to any gene: 2. The DNA for the CDR3 is TGTGCCAGCAGTTACGACAGGGGACCCTACGAGCAGTACTTC. Amino acid sequence: CASSYDRGPYEQYF.

CDR3 residues: CASGGEETQYF. The CDR3 DNA follows: TGTGCCAGTGGGGGTGAGGAGACCCAGTACTTC. This chain joins TRBV19 and TRBJ2-5; D may match TRBD1 or TRBD2 (5 bases each). The CDR3 sequence is 11 residues long. CDR1 is LNHDA and CDR2 is SQIVND in the germline V gene (reference sequence). Trimming left V 8 bases short and J 5 bases short, with 9 bases between.